These 18 T cell receptor beta chains were sequenced from one sample in a study of cytomegalovirus exposure and HLA in healthy donors (dated by TCRdb to about 2017). Receptor amplification or capture employed the immunoSEQ multiplex PCR assay. The table comes from immuneACCESS by way of TCRdb, which keeps in-frame sequences with V and J called. Part of the clones is missing from these tables; in studies checked, under half for an unresolved V gene and the rest for unknown reasons. For this sample the table gives 190,000 or so clones, of which 84% were detected only once. The ten largest clones represent around 2.8% of the sample. Specimen: PBMCs. The receptors were sampled from a woman under 30 in good health and CMV-seropositive.

This clone appeared a single time. The chain carries TRBV21-1 and TRBJ1-2; the table gives TRBD1 as D, unverified against the DNA. TRBV21-1 is a pseudogene segment. CDR3 length equals 13 residues. The CDR3 sequence: CARTGKGPHGYTF. CDR3 nucleotides: TGTGCCAGGACAGGGAAGGGCCCCCATGGCTACACCTTC.

The genes are TRBV7-7 and TRBJ1-4; D ambiguous. This CDR3 contains 11 residues. Germline V gene data show CDR1 as SSHAT and CDR2 as FNYEAQ (reference sequence). The V end was cut by 5 bases, the J end by 6 bases, with 4 bases between. CDR3 region: CASSEDEKLFF. The CDR3 coding sequence is TGTGCCAGCAGCGAGGATGAAAAACTGTTTTTT.

The chain links TRBV10-2 to TRBJ1-2; D is perhaps TRBD1 (5 bases). Trimming took off 6 bases at V and 4 bases at J, with 12 bases between the two ends. Germline CDR1 WSHSY, CDR2 SAAADI. The CDR3 is 13 residues long. CDR3 residues: CASSGREPYGYTF. Here the CDR3 DNA reads TGCGCCAGCAGCGGCAGGGAACCCTATGGCTACACCTTC.

This clone is a singleton in its sample. This sequence joins TRBV27 and TRBJ2-1; perhaps TRBD1 as D (6 bases). Germline CDR1 is MNHEY and CDR2 is SMNVEV (reference sequence). V was clipped by 6 bases and J by 8 bases, with 20 bases between them. The CDR3 is made up of 15 amino acids. The CDR3 sequence is CASRTNRVTSDEQFF. DNA for the CDR3: TGTGCCAGCAGAACAAACAGGGTAACTTCGGATGAGCAGTTCTTC.

The rearrangement uses TRBV5-4 and TRBJ1-4; 7 bases fit TRBD1. With V trimmed by 4 bases and J by 6 bases, 6 bases remained unmatched. The CDR3 spans 14 residues. Germline loops: CDR1 SGHNT, CDR2 YYREEE (reference sequence). The CDR3 region is CASSQGGVDEKLFF. DNA of the CDR3: TGTGCCAGCAGCCAAGGGGGCGTCGATGAAAAACTGTTTTTT.

This clone was seen a few times. The chain recombines TRBV9 with TRBJ1-1, with unresolved D. The CDR3 has 12 residues. V was shortened by 0 bases and J by 11 bases, with 11 bases between the two germline ends. Per the germline V gene, CDR1 is SGDLS and CDR2 is YYNGEE. The CDR3 DNA reads as TGTGCCAGCAGCGTAGAAGGAGGGAATGCTTTCTTT. Its protein is CASSVEGGNAFF. Combining the CDR3 with reference TRBV9 and TRBJ1-1 gives the whole variable domain DSGVTQTPKHLITATGQRVTLRCSPRSGDLSVYWYQQSLDQGLQFLIQYYNGEERAKGNILERFSAQQFPDLHSELNLSSLELGDSALYFCASSVEGGNAFFGQGTRLTVV.

The chain uses TRBV7-9 and TRBJ2-3, with TRBD1 as a possible D gene (5 bases). This CDR3 is built from 13 residues. V dropped 10 bases and J dropped 0 bases, with 11 bases sitting between them. Germline CDR1 and CDR2: SEHNR and FQNEAQ (reference sequence). This CDR3 reads CAIYRTSTDTQYF. The CDR3, as DNA: TGTGCCATCTACAGGACAAGCACAGATACGCAGTATTTT.

This rearrangement joins TRBV6-4 to TRBJ1-1; 7 bases fit TRBD1. The ends lost 6 bases at V and 1 base at J; junction bases unmatched: 2. The germline gives CDR1 MRHNA, CDR2 SNTAGT. The CDR3 is 13 amino acids. This CDR3 reads CASSRGSNTEAFF. DNA of the CDR3: TGTGCCAGCAGCAGGGGGTCGAACACTGAAGCTTTCTTT.

The gene calls are TRBV27 and TRBJ2-1; D remains unclear. Germline V gene sequence: CDR1 MNHEY, CDR2 SMNVEV (reference sequence). Trimming pared 4 bases from V and 8 bases from J, leaving 6 bases between. The CDR3 has 11 amino acids. The CDR3 protein is CASSSRDEQFF. Written as DNA, the CDR3 is TGTGCCAGCAGTTCGAGAGATGAGCAGTTCTTC.

This sequence joins TRBV14 and TRBJ2-6, with D unclear. This CDR3 has 16 amino acids. The germline gives CDR1 SGHDN, CDR2 FVKESK. V lost 4 bases to trimming and J lost 4 bases, with 14 bases between them. The CDR3 nucleotides read TGTGCCAGCAGCCCCCTAGGTCCGCTGGGGGCCAACGTCCTGACTTTC. Protein: CASSPLGPLGANVLTF.

The genes are TRBV5-4 and TRBJ1-6; D remains unclear. CDR1 and CDR2 from the germline V gene are SGHNT and YYREEE (reference sequence). V lost 0 bases, J lost 11 bases, and 6 bases lay in between. The CDR3 consists of 12 residues. In DNA, the CDR3 is TGTGCCAGCAGCTTGGACGGGGCACCCCTCCACTTT. As protein: CASSLDGAPLHF.

The chain couples TRBV6-1 to TRBJ2-7; 7 bases map to TRBD1. Germline lookup yields CDR1 MNHNS and CDR2 SASEGT. This CDR3 spans 15 amino acids. V lost 1 base, J lost 5 bases, and 8 bases stayed unmatched. This chain's CDR3 is CASSEVGRDRDEQYF. In DNA form, the CDR3 reads TGTGCCAGCAGTGAAGTAGGTAGGGACAGAGACGAGCAGTACTTC.

V and J are TRBV5-1 and TRBJ2-7; 8 bases fit TRBD1. V lost 4 bases, J lost 6 bases, and 6 bases stayed unmatched. The CDR3 runs to 13 residues. Germline V gives CDR1 SGHRS, CDR2 YFSETQ. This CDR3 is CASSQDRGGEQYF. The CDR3 DNA reads TGCGCCAGCAGCCAAGACAGGGGAGGCGAGCAGTACTTC.

The chain uses TRBV14 and TRBJ2-3, with a weak D call TRBD1 (6 bases). V lost 1 base and J 2 bases, leaving 10 bases between the germline ends. CDR1 and CDR2 (germline): SGHDN, FVKESK. The CDR3 has 15 amino acids. DNA of the CDR3: TGTGCCAGCAGCCAAGGACAGGCCTACACAGATACGCAGTATTTT. Residues: CASSQGQAYTDTQYF.

This clone was seen once. The V and J genes are TRBV7-9 and TRBJ2-2, with 7 bases that match TRBD1. The CDR3 is made up of 14 amino acids. Looked up from germline, CDR1 is SEHNR and CDR2 is FQNEAQ (reference sequence). After removal of 3 bases from V and 5 bases from J, the junction contained 3 bases not matched to a gene. CDR3 amino acids: CASSLGQTTGELFF. The CDR3 DNA reads TGTGCCAGCAGCTTGGGACAGACAACCGGGGAGCTGTTTTTT.

The chain is built from TRBV7-2 and TRBJ1-1; a possible D gene is TRBD1 (5 bases). Germline V lookup: CDR1 SGHTA, CDR2 FQGNSA. The CDR3 runs to 15 residues. The V end was cut by 5 bases, the J end by 0 bases, with 13 bases between. CDR3 sequence reads: CASSPEAGMNTEAFF. For the CDR3, the DNA is TGTGCCAGCAGCCCCGAGGCAGGGATGAACACTGAAGCTTTCTTT.

This sequence joins TRBV11-2 and TRBJ2-2, with D possibly being TRBD2 (5 bases). Germline V gene sequence: CDR1 SGHAT, CDR2 FQNNGV. This CDR3 contains 15 residues. The V gene lost 2 bases and the J gene lost 1 base, with 8 bases spanning the gap. CDR3 sequence (DNA): TGTGCCAGCAGCTTACTCCGGGGGAACACCGGGGAGCTGTTTTTT. It specifies CASSLLRGNTGELFF.

This clone was observed at least ten times. The rearrangement links TRBV5-6 to TRBJ1-6, with unresolved D. The CDR3 is 15 residues long. Germline values: CDR1 SGHDT, CDR2 YYEEEE. The V and J ends lost 5 bases and 9 bases respectively, with 18 bases between them. The CDR3 nucleotides read TGTGCCAGCAGTACCGGGTGGATCGCGGGTTCACCCCTCCACTTT. Its translation: CASSTGWIAGSPLHF.